This is a list of T cell receptor beta chains from one sample in a study of shared clonotypes between healthy human individuals. TCRdb's copy holds only in-frame clones and misses some; the assay was immunoSEQ multiplex PCR. The data show around 2.5 million clones, approximately 94% seen once. The sample comprised naive CD4+ T cells from PBMCs. The receptors originated from a man aged 18-30 years in good health. Some clones in this sample may be carry-over from other donors' samples. The CDR3 runs from the conserved cysteine through the conserved F or W. D genes are given only for firm matches. For some rows the clone size is stated as once, few or many, or as a class when expanded; others skip it.

>.|.|TRBJ1-5|TRBV2
TGTGCCAGCAGTGCCGACAGCAATCAGCCCCAGCATTTT
CASSADSNQPQHF
>once|.|TRBJ2-2|TRBV15
TGTGCCACCAGCAGAGACCTCGAGGACGGGGAGCTGTTTTTT
CATSRDLEDGELFF
>.|TRBD2|TRBJ2-1|TRBV28
TGTGCCAGCAGCAAAAGCGGGAGTTCCCACAATGAGCAGTTCTTC
CASSKSGSSHNEQFF
>.|.|TRBJ2-1|TRBV7-3
TGTGCCAGCAGCGGCCCCGGGACACAGAATTACAATGAGCAGTTCTTC
CASSGPGTQNYNEQFF
>.|.|TRBJ2-5|TRBV7-2
TGTGCCAGCAGCTTAAACAGGGCGTTAGAGACCCAGTACTTC
CASSLNRALETQYF
>.|.|TRBJ2-1|TRBV7-6
TGTGCCAGCAGCCTGGGACTGCCTAGGGAGCAGTTCTTC
CASSLGLPREQFF
>.|TRBD1|TRBJ2-2|TRBV15
TGTGCCACTCGACAGGGAAAAGGGGCCGGGGAGCTGTTTTTT
CATRQGKGAGELFF
>.|.|TRBJ1-2|TRBV5-1
TGCGCCAGCAGCCTCCCGGGAGCCTCTAATGGCTACACCTTC
CASSLPGASNGYTF
>.|.|TRBJ1-5|TRBV7-8
TGTGCCAGCAGCTCGGGCGGCGGGAGCCAGCATTTT
CASSSGGGSQHF
>.|TRBD2|TRBJ2-1|TRBV4-2
TGTGCCAGCAGCCAATTACTAGCGGGAGTGGGTAATGAGCAGTTCTTC
CASSQLLAGVGNEQFF
>.|TRBD1|TRBJ2-6|TRBV9
TGTGCCAGCAGCGTAGTCGGGACAGGGACTGGGGCCAACGTCCTGACTTTC
CASSVVGTGTGANVLTF
>.|.|TRBJ2-5|TRBV13
TGTGCCAGCAGCACAATTAGACAGCAAGAGACCCAGTACTTC
CASSTIRQQETQYF
>.|TRBD1|TRBJ1-2|TRBV2
TGTGCCAGCAAGGGGCCAGGGGGAAGCTATGGCTACACCTTC
CASKGPGGSYGYTF
>.|.|TRBJ1-1|TRBV19
TGTGCCAGTAGTATCGGCAACCGAATGAACACTGAAGCTTTCTTT
CASSIGNRMNTEAFF
>.|.|TRBJ2-1|TRBV2
TGTGCCAGCAGGGGGCGGGTAAATGAGCAGTTCTTC
CASRGRVNEQFF
>.|.|TRBJ2-7|TRBV6-5
TGTGCCTATGGACAGCCGAGCTCCTACGAGCAGTACTTC
CAYGQPSSYEQYF
>.|.|TRBJ2-1|TRBV27
TGTGCCAGCTCCGGGGCCGGTGAGCAGTTCTTC
CASSGAGEQFF
>.|.|TRBJ2-1|TRBV18
TGTGCCAGCTCAGCACTCAGTGAGCAGTTCTTC
CASSALSEQFF
>.|.|TRBJ2-3|TRBV18
TGTGCCAGCGGGAGAGTAGATACGCAGTATTTT
CASGRVDTQYF
>.|.|TRBJ1-1|TRBV9
TGTGCCAGCAGCGTCTTATCGACGGGTGGACGGACTGAAGCTTTCTTT
CASSVLSTGGRTEAFF
>.|.|TRBJ2-3|TRBV5-1
TGCGCCAGCAGCTTGGTAGGCGGTGCTAGCACAGATACGCAGTATTTT
CASSLVGGASTDTQYF
>.|TRBD1|TRBJ1-5|TRBV28
TGTGCCAGCAGTTTACCTCGTACAGGGGTACAGAACAATCAGCCCCAGCATTTT
CASSLPRTGVQNNQPQHF
>few|.|TRBJ1-2|TRBV9
TGTGCCAGCAGCGGGAGTTCGGGCGGGGGACCCTTGGACTATGGCTACACCTTC
CASSGSSGGGPLDYGYTF
>.|.|TRBJ2-1|TRBV28
TGTGCCAGCAGCCTTATGAGGGTCAGGAATGAGCAGTTCTTC
CASSLMRVRNEQFF
>.|.|TRBJ1-4|TRBV5-1
TGCGCCAGCAGTAGAGGTAGCTACGAAAAACTGTTTTTT
CASSRGSYEKLFF
>.|.|TRBJ2-5|TRBV25-1
TGTGCCAGCAGTCTCCCCGGGATGAGGGAGACCCAGTACTTC
CASSLPGMRETQYF
>.|TRBD2|TRBJ2-7|TRBV5-1
TGCGCCAGCAGCGCCTCACTAGCGGGAGTGAGCGAGCAGTACTTC
CASSASLAGVSEQYF